The TCR beta chain under discussion was sequenced for a study of T cell responses to AZD1222 COVID-19 vaccine. Second-dose groups at about 4 or about 12 weeks were pooled. Regarding the study as a whole: Donors, mostly white British, included more females; clonal diversity was possibly underestimated. Only a handful of individuals given AZD1222 were seropositive at baseline. The span of vaccine-associated CD4 TCRs extended across spike, with dominance at 160-218 and 743-854.

CDR3 size: 14 residues. Germline CDR1 reads LGHDT; CDR2 reads YNNKEL (reference sequence). V lost 6 bases and J 4 bases, leaving 15 bases between the germline ends. A note on this clone: Antigen specificity is unknown.

Clones were read by immunoSEQ multiplex PCR, and TCRdb kept only the in-frame ones, dropping some. This sample has nearly 90,000 clones; 75% to 90% occur once, and the top ten carry approximately 5%. The receptor comes from an adult who received the AZD1222 COVID-19 vaccine. This sequence joins TRBV3-1 (or the pseudogene TRBV3-2) and TRBJ1-2, with D uncertain. Sequencing used peripheral blood, obtained 28 days after the second AZD1222 dose. DNA of the CDR3: TGTGCCAGCAGGCTGGAGGGTGGGAGCTATGGCTACACCTTC. The encoded protein is CASRLEGGSYGYTF.